These 7 T cell receptor beta chains came from one sample sequenced in a study of blood T cell repertoires in COVID-19. TCRdb keeps only in-frame clones here, not all; method: immunoSEQ multiplex PCR. This sample yields about 60,000 clones, of which roughly 87% are seen a single time; roughly a tenth belongs to the top ten. Sequencing input: peripheral blood. These receptors were collected from a human donor with acute or convalescent COVID-19. The donor label of this sample is uncertain.

The chain links TRBV10-3 to TRBJ2-3; a possible D gene is TRBD2 (5 bases). This CDR3 region has 13 residues. Germline V gene data show CDR1 as ENHRY and CDR2 as SYGVKD. With 9 bases removed from V and 2 bases from J, the gap between germline ends came to 12 bases. Here the CDR3 reads CAMGSPNTDTQYF. CDR3 nucleotides: TGTGCCATGGGGAGTCCGAACACAGATACGCAGTATTTT.

In this sample, this clone turned up a few times. The chain recombines TRBV5-1 with TRBJ2-5, with D tentatively TRBD1 (5 bases). The CDR3 contains 15 residues. Trimming removed 0 bases at V and 4 bases at J, with 13 bases between. CDR1 is SGHRS, CDR2 YFSETQ, per germline. The CDR3 coding sequence is TGCGCCAGCAGCTTGGACTGGGGCGAGACAGAGACCCAGTACTTC. Translated: CASSLDWGETETQYF.

The V gene is TRBV23-1, the J gene TRBJ2-5; no clear D. TRBV23-1 is known as an ORF, though its function is uncertain. The CDR3 has 11 residues. V was cut by 3 bases and J by 5 bases, with 4 bases left in between. CDR3 loop: CASSQSETQYF. The CDR3 DNA is TGCGCCAGCAGTCAGTCGGAGACCCAGTACTTC.

The CDR3 coding sequence is TGTGCCAGTAGTATAACAGGGGTTAATCAGCCCCAGCATTTT. Translated, it gives CASSITGVNQPQHF. V usage is TRBV19 and J usage is TRBJ1-5; TRBD1 matches at 7 bases. The J segment lost 4 bases and the V segment lost 2 bases, leaving 2 bases of the junction unmatched. The CDR3 extends over 14 amino acids. The germline V gene has CDR1 LNHDA and CDR2 SQIVND (reference sequence).

In DNA, the CDR3 is TGTGCCAGCAGTTTAGGGCAGGGGTTTAGCTCGCGGGAGACCCAGTACTTC. Protein product: CASSLGQGFSSRETQYF. The chain has TRBV28 and TRBJ2-5; perhaps TRBD1 as D (6 bases). V lost 2 bases, J lost 5 bases, and 21 bases lay in between. The CDR3 contains 17 residues. Per germline, CDR1 MDHEN and CDR2 SYDVKM.

This sequence joins TRBV5-1 and TRBJ1-4; 9 bases are a match to TRBD1. Looked up from germline, CDR1 is SGHRS and CDR2 is YFSETQ. This CDR3 region has 15 residues. The junction had 7 bases not matched to a gene; V was cut back by 4 bases and J by 6 bases. The CDR3 coding sequence is TGCGCCAGCAGCAGACTGACAGGGGGTCATGAAAAACTGTTTTTT. Its translation: CASSRLTGGHEKLFF.

The chain is built from TRBV3-1 (or the pseudogene TRBV3-2) and TRBJ2-7, with D possibly matching TRBD1 (5 bases). The germline V gene has CDR1 LGHDT and CDR2 YNNKEL (reference sequence). The CDR3 covers 14 residues. V was pared by 2 bases and J by 7 bases, with 15 bases between. CDR3 amino acids: CASSQRQGSREQYF. The DNA of the CDR3 is TGTGCCAGCAGCCAACGGCAGGGATCGCGTGAGCAGTACTTC.